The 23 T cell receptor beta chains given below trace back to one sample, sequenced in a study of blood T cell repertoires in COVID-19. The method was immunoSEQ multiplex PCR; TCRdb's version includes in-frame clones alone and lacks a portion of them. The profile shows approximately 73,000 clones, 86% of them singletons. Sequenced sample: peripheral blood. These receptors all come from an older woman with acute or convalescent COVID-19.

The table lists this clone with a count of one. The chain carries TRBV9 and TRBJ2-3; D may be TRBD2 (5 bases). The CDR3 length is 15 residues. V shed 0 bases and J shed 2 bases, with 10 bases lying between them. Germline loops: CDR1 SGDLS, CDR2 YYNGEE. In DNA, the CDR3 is TGTGCCAGCAGCGTAGCTGTGGACTCCACAGATACGCAGTATTTT. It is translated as CASSVAVDSTDTQYF.

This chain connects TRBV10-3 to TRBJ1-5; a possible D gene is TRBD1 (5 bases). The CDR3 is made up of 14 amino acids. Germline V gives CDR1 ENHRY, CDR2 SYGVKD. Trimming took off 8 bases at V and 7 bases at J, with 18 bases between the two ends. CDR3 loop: CAIGGRVEGQPQHF. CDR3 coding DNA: TGTGCCATCGGAGGGCGGGTTGAGGGGCAGCCCCAGCATTTT.

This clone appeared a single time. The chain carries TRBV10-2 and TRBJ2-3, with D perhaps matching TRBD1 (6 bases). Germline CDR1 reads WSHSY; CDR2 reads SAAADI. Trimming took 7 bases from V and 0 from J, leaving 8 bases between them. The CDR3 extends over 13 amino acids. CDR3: CASTRGSTDTQYF. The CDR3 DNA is TGCGCCAGCACGAGGGGGAGCACAGATACGCAGTATTTT.

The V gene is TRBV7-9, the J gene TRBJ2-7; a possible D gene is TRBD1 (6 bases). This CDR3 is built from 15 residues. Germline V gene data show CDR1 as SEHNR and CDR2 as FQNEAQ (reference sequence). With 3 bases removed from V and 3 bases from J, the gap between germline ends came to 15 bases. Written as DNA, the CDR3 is TGTGCCAGCAGCTTGACAGGCCAAATGGACTACGAGCAGTACTTC. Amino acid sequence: CASSLTGQMDYEQYF.

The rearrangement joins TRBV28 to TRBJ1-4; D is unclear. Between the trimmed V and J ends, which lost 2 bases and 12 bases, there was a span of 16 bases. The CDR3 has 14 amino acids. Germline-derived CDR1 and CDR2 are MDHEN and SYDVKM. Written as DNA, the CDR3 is TGTGCCAGCAGTTTAAAGCCTTGGTCGTCGGAACTGTTTTTT. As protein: CASSLKPWSSELFF.

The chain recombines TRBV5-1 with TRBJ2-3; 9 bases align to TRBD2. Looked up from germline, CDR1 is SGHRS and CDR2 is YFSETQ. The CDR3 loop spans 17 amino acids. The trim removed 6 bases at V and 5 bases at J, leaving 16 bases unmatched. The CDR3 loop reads CASKIGGSGSGGDTQYF. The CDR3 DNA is TGCGCCAGCAAGATTGGGGGTAGCGGGAGCGGGGGAGATACGCAGTATTTT.

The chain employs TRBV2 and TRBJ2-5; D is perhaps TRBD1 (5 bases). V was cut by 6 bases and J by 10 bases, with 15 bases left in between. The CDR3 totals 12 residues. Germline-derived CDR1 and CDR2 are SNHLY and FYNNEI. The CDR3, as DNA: TGTGCCAGCAGATTAGACAGCCCGGGCCAGTACTTC. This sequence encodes CASRLDSPGQYF.

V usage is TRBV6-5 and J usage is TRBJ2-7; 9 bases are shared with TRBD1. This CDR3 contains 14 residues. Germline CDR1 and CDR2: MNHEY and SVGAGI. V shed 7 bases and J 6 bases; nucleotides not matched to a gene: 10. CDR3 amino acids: CASIPGTGHREQYF. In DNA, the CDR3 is TGTGCCAGCATACCCGGGACAGGGCACCGCGAGCAGTACTTC.

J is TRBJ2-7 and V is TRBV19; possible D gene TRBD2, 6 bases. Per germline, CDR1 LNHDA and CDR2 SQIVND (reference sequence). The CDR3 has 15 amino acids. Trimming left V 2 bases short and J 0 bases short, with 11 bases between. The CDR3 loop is CASSIYGGASYEQYF. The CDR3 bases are TGTGCCAGTAGTATATATGGCGGGGCCTCCTACGAGCAGTACTTC.

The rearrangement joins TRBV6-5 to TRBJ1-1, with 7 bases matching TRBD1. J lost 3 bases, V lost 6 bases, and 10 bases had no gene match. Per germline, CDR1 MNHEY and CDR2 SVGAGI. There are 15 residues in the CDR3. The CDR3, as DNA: TGTGCCAGCAGATTATTTGGACAGGCGGACACTGAAGCTTTCTTT. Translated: CASRLFGQADTEAFF.

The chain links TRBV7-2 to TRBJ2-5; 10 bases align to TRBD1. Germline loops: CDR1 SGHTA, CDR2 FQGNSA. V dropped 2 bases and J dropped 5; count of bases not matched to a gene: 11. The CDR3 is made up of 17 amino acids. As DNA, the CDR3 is TGTGCCAGCAGCTTATGGTGGAGGGGACAGGGGCCGGAGACCCAGTACTTC. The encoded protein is CASSLWWRGQGPETQYF.

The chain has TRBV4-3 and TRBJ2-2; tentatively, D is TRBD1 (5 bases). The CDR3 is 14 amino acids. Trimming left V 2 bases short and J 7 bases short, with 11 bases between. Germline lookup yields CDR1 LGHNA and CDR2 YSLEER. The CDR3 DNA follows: TGCGCCAGCAGCCAACAGGGAAATGACGGGGAGCTGTTTTTT. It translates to CASSQQGNDGELFF.

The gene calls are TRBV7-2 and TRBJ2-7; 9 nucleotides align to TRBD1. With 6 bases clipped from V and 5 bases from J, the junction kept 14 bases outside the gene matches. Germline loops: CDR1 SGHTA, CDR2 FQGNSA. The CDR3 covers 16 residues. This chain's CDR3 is CASRSTGNRGRDEQYF. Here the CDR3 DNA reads TGTGCCAGCAGGTCCACGGGAAACAGGGGGCGTGACGAGCAGTACTTC.

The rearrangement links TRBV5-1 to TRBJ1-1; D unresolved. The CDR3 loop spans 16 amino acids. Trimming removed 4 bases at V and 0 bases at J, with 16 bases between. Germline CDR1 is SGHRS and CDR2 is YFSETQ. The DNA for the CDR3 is TGCGCCAGCAGCCCCAATCCGGGGAGAATGAACACTGAAGCTTTCTTT. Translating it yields CASSPNPGRMNTEAFF. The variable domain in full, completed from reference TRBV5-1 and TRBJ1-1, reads KAGVTQTPRYLIKTRGQQVTLSCSPISGHRSVSWYQQTPGQGLQFLFEYFSETQRNKGNFPGRFSGRQFSNSRSEMNVSTLELGDSALYLCASSPNPGRMNTEAFFGQGTRLTVV.

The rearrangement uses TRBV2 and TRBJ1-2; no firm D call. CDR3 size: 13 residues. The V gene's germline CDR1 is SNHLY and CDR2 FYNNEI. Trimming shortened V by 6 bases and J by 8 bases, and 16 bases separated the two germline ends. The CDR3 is CASRDFRMGGYTF. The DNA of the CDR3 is TGTGCCAGCAGGGACTTCCGAATGGGAGGCTACACCTTC.

The CDR3 spells CASSERTGSYEQYF. CDR3 coding DNA: TGTGCCAGCAGTGAGAGGACAGGGTCATACGAGCAGTACTTC. The chain carries TRBV2 and TRBJ2-7, with 8 bases that match TRBD1. CDR1 is SNHLY, CDR2 FYNNEI, per germline. The V segment lost 3 bases and the J segment 4 bases; nucleotides outside the gene matches: 5. The CDR3 runs 14 residues.

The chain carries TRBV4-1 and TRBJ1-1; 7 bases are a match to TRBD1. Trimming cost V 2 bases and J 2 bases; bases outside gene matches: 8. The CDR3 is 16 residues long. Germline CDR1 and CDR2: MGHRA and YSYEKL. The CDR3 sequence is CASSQPRTGPNTEAFF. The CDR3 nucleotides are TGCGCCAGCAGCCAACCTCGGACAGGACCCAACACTGAAGCTTTCTTT.

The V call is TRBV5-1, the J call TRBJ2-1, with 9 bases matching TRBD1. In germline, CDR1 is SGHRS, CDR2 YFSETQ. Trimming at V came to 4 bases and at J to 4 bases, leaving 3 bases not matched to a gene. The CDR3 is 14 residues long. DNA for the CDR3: TGCGCCAGCAGCGGGACAGGGCTATACAATGAGCAGTTCTTC. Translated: CASSGTGLYNEQFF. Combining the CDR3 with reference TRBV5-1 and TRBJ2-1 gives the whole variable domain KAGVTQTPRYLIKTRGQQVTLSCSPISGHRSVSWYQQTPGQGLQFLFEYFSETQRNKGNFPGRFSGRQFSNSRSEMNVSTLELGDSALYLCASSGTGLYNEQFFGPGTRLTVL.

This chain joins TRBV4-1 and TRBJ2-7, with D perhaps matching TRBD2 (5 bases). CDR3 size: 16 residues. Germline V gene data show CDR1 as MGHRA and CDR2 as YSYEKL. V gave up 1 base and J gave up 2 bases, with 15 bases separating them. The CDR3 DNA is TGCGCCAGCAGCCAAGTCCGCGGTAGGGAGACCTACGAGCAGTACTTC. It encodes CASSQVRGRETYEQYF.

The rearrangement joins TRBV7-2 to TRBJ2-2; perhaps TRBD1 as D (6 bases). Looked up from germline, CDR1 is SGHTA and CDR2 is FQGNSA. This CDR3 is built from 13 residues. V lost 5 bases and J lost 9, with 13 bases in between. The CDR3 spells CASSRHRDRELFF. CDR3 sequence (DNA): TGTGCCAGCAGCCGCCACAGGGATCGGGAGCTGTTTTTT. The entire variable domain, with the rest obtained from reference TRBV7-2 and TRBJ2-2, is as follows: GAGVSQSPSNKVTEKGKDVELRCDPISGHTALYWYRQSLGQGLEFLIYFQGNSAPDKSGLPSDRFSAERTGGSVSTLTIQRTQQEDSAVYLCASSRHRDRELFFGEGSRLTVL.

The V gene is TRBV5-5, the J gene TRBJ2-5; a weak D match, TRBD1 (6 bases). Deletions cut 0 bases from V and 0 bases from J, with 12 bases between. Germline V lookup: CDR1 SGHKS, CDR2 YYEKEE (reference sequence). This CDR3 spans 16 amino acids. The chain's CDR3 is CASSLGLGTYQETQYF. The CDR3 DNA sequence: TGTGCCAGCAGCTTGGGATTAGGGACATACCAAGAGACCCAGTACTTC.

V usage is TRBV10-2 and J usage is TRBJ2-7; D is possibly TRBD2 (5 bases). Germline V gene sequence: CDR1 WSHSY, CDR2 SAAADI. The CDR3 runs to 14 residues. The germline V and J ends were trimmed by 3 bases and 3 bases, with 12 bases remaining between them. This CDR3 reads CASSENSEGYEQYF. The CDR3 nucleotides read TGCGCCAGCAGTGAAAATAGCGAGGGCTACGAGCAGTACTTC.

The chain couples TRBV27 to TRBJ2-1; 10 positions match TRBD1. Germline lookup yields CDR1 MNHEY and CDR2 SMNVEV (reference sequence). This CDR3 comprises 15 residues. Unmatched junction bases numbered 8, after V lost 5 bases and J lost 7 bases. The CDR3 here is CASSAPGQGRNEQFF. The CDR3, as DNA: TGTGCCAGCAGTGCGCCGGGACAGGGGCGAAATGAGCAGTTCTTC.